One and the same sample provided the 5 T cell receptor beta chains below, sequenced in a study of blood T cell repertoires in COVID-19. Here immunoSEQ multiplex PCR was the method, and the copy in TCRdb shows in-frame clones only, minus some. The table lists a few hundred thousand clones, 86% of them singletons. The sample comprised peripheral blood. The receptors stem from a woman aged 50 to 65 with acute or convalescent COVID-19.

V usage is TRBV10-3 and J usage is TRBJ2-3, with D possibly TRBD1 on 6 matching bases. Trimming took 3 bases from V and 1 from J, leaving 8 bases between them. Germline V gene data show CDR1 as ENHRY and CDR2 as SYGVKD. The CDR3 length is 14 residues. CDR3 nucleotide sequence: TGTGCCATCAGTGACAGGGGAGGCACAGATACGCAGTATTTT. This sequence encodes CAISDRGGTDTQYF.

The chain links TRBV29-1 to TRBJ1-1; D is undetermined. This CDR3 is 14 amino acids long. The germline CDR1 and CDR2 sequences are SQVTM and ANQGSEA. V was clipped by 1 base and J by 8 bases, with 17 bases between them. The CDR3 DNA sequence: TGCAGCGTTGAAGCCGCGGGTACGATAGAAGAAGCTTTCTTT. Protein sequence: CSVEAAGTIEEAFF. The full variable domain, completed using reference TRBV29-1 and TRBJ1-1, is SAVISQKPSRDICQRGTSLTIQCQVDSQVTMMFWYRQQPGQSLTLIATANQGSEATYESGFVIDKFPISRPNLTFSTLTVSNMSPEDSSIYLCSVEAAGTIEEAFFGQGTRLTVV.

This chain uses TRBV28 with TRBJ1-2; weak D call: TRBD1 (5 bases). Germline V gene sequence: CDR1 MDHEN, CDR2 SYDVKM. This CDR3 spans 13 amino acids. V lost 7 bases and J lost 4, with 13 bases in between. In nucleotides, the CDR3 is TGTGCCAGCAATTATCAGGGCTTCTATGGCTACACCTTC. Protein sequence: CASNYQGFYGYTF.

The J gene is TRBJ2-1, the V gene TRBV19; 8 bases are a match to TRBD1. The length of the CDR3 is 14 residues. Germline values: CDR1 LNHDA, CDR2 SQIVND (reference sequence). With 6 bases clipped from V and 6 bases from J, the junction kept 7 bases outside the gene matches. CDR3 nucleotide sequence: TGTGCCAGTAGAGCATCTACAGGGGGCAATGAGCAGTTCTTC. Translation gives CASRASTGGNEQFF.

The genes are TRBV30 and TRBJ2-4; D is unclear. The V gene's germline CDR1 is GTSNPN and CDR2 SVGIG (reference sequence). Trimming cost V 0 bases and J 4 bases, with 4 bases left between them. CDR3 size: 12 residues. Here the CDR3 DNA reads TGTGCCTGGAGTGTACAGAAAAACATTCAGTACTTC. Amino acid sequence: CAWSVQKNIQYF.